This TCR beta chain originates from a study of T cells expressing NK-cell markers. As for the study in general: Sorted CD3+CD56+NKG2C+, CD3+CD56+NKG2C- and CD3+CD56-NKG2C+ T cells provided the TCR beta repertoires. Whole-study results and caveats: In several donors, these clonotypes also led the CD3+CD56-NKG2C+ fraction. The dominant NKG2C+ clonotypes represented roughly 1.0-7.5% of CD8+ T cells in more than five donors. Specificity for HCMV among expanded NKG2C+ T cell clones was not established.

Comment on this clonotype: Its target is unknown.

TCRdb processed the 5' RACE reads again and assigns one entry to each CDR3 protein, with no DNA. The sample yields about 540,000 distinct CDR3 sequences, of which the top ten take up approximately 3.5%. Germline-derived CDR1 and CDR2 are SQVTM and ANQGSEA. The length of the CDR3 is 13 residues. The source of this sequence is a man aged 18 to 30 in good health. The sample taken for sequencing was blood T cells: a sorted CD56 or NKG2C T cell subset, CD4+ or CD8+ T cells, or bulk PBMC T cells (not recorded which). V and J are TRBV29-1 and TRBJ1-1. Here the CDR3 reads CSATNGRGTEAFF.